The sequence of this TCR beta chain was determined in a study of identical twins. About this clonotype: Its antigen is as yet unknown.

The germline V gene has CDR1 SGHDN and CDR2 FVKESK. This CDR3 has 14 amino acids. V lost 5 bases and J lost 2; bases outside the gene matches: 5. General study findings and limits: Weaker excess twin sharing was seen among beta out-of-frame sequences.

A single record per CDR3 protein comes from TCRdb applying MiXCR to the 5' RACE reads. This repertoire shows about 810,000 distinct CDR3 sequences, 10% to 15% found once; its top ten account for around 1.6%. These data were likewise used in another study, on yellow fever vaccine responses in identical twins.

This chain uses TRBV14 with TRBJ2-7, with 8 bases fitting TRBD2. Input material: PBMCs. The origin of this receptor is a woman aged 18-29 years in good health. The chain's CDR3 is CASSVQAGAYEQYF. The CDR3 DNA is TGTGCCAGCAGCGTGCAAGCGGGAGCCTACGAGCAGTACTTC.